The 11 T cell receptor beta chains presented below share a single source sample, sequenced in a study of blood T cells in healthy people across ages. A second PCR, run for roughly 7 to 11 cycles, used a sample-barcoded 5' primer plus a J-beta primer mix. TCRdb reprocessed the 5' RACE reads via MiXCR and lists one record per CDR3 protein. The table shows 850,000 to 950,000 distinct CDR3 sequences, with under 30% occurring only once. Sequencing was performed on blood. These receptors were obtained from a woman of 80 years or more in good health.

The chain recombines TRBV6-1 with TRBJ2-7; 9 bases are shared with TRBD1. The J call may be wrong; the DNA end is better matched by TRBJ2-5. The CDR3 sequence is 14 residues long. Per germline, CDR1 MNHNS and CDR2 SASEGT. This chain's CDR3 is CAILSGTGPETQYF. The CDR3 DNA is TGTGCCATCTTATCCGGGACAGGGCCTGAGACCCAGTACTTC.

This clonotype was detected ten times or more. The rearrangement links TRBV12-3 or TRBV12-4 to TRBJ1-5, with D possibly TRBD1 on 6 matching bases. The CDR3 is 13 amino acids. The V gene lost 5 bases and the J gene lost 6 bases, with 11 bases spanning the gap. The CDR3 loop is CASSHRAGQPQHF. CDR3 DNA: TGTGCCAGCAGTCACAGGGCGGGTCAGCCCCAGCATTTT.

To note about this clonotype: This may come from a read error, since a much larger clone is one base off. The rearrangement joins TRBV7-2 to TRBJ2-5; 8 bases map to TRBD2. This CDR3 region has 14 residues. J lost 11 bases, V lost 5 bases, and 13 bases had no gene match. Looked up from germline, CDR1 is SGHTA and CDR2 is FQGNSA. The CDR3 sequence is CASSPSGRGNEQYF. For the CDR3, the DNA is TGTGCCAGCAGCCCTAGCGGGCGAGGGAATGAGCAGTACTTC.

V usage is TRBV19 and J usage is TRBJ2-4; D not resolved. The CDR3 has 16 residues. Per germline, CDR1 LNHDA and CDR2 SQIVND (reference sequence). Trimming shortened V by 5 bases and J by 0 bases, and 14 bases separated the two germline ends. CDR3 in amino acids: CASSPQPELAKNIQYF. In nucleotides, the CDR3 is TGTGCCAGTAGTCCACAGCCTGAACTAGCCAAAAACATTCAGTACTTC.

Note on this clonotype: At one end the junction does not follow the germline gene, possibly because of a read error. The J gene is TRBJ2-6, the V gene TRBV7-9; D perhaps matches TRBD1 (5 bases). This CDR3 has 15 residues. The germline CDR1 and CDR2 sequences are SEHNR and FQNEAQ (reference sequence). CDR3 coding DNA: TGTGCCAGCAGCTTACAGGGATCTGGGGCCAGCGTCCTGACTTTC. Encoded protein: CASSLQGSGASVLTF.

Many counts were recorded for this clonotype. This chain links TRBV30 with TRBJ2-3; D ambiguous. This CDR3 has 14 amino acids. CDR1 and CDR2 from the germline V gene are GTSNPN and SVGIG (reference sequence). The V gene lost 0 bases and the J gene lost 2 bases, with 9 bases spanning the gap. CDR3 DNA sequence: TGTGCCTGGAGTGTAGGCAAAACCACAGATACGCAGTATTTT. Translation gives CAWSVGKTTDTQYF.

This clonotype was recorded once. It may be a read error: a sequence one base away is much more abundant. The CDR3 ends on some other residue instead of the conserved phenylalanine or tryptophan, so this is likely a read error. The CDR3 sequence: CASSPATGRTYGYTC. DNA of the CDR3: TGTGCCAGCAGCCCAGCCACCGGGCGAACTTATGGCTACACCTGC. The V call is TRBV7-2, the J call TRBJ1-2, with D hard to call. This CDR3 contains 15 residues. Germline CDR1 reads SGHTA; CDR2 reads FQGNSA. Trimming pared 5 bases from V and 5 bases from J, leaving 18 bases between.

Comment on this clonotype: A read error may be the cause here, since a much bigger clone is one base away. V is TRBV6-6 and J is TRBJ2-3; the D gene is possibly TRBD2 (5 bases). The V gene's germline CDR1 is MNHNY and CDR2 SVGAGI (reference sequence). The CDR3 is made up of 16 amino acids. The CDR3 is CASSYGRGSGTDTRYF. Here the CDR3 DNA reads TGTGCCAGCAGTTACGGTCGGGGATCTGGCACAGATACGCGGTATTTT.

This clonotype has a count of ten or more. The rearrangement links TRBV7-2 to TRBJ2-7, with TRBD2 identical over 9 bases. The CDR3 extends over 13 amino acids. Germline-derived CDR1 and CDR2 are SGHTA and FQGNSA. The V segment lost 6 bases and the J segment 4 bases; nucleotides outside the gene matches: 4. The CDR3 region is CASSASGGYEQYF. For the CDR3, the DNA is TGTGCCAGCAGTGCAAGCGGGGGGTACGAGCAGTACTTC.

In this sample, this clonotype turned up many times. The V gene is TRBV6-2 or TRBV6-3, the J gene TRBJ2-3; D is unresolved. Trimming removed 2 bases at V and 4 bases at J, with 4 bases between. Germline assignment: CDR1 MNHEY and CDR2 SVGEGT. The CDR3 has 12 amino acids. CDR3 DNA: TGTGCCAGCAGTTACCAGCCAGATACGCAGTATTTT. This codes for CASSYQPDTQYF.

In the case of this clonotype: A single base separates this from a much larger clone, so it may be a read error. CDR3 DNA: TGTGCTAGCAGCTTAGCGGACAGCTCCTACAATGAGCAGTACTTC. It encodes CASSLADSSYNEQYF. The chain links TRBV7-7 to TRBJ2-1; either TRBD1 or TRBD2 may fit D (6 bases each). The closer fit of TRBJ2-7 to the DNA end suggests the J call may be wrong. Germline CDR1 reads SSHAT; CDR2 reads FNYEAQ (reference sequence). CDR3 size: 15 residues.